This T cell receptor (beta chain) was documented in a study of T cells after somatic rescue of genetic block. The assay was immunoSEQ multiplex PCR, and TCRdb's table has in-frame clones only and misses some. Among approximately 58,000 clones listed, 90% to 97% were seen once. Germline V gene lookup returns CDR1 MGHRA and CDR2 YSYEKL. CDR3 length: 15 residues. V was clipped by 2 bases and J by 2 bases; unmatched bases: 4. The V call is TRBV4-1, the J call TRBJ2-7; 9 bases fit TRBD1. The origin of this receptor is a child younger than two. The sequenced material came from peripheral blood mononuclear cells (PBMCs). CDR3: CASSQLRQGAYEQYF. The DNA of the CDR3 is TGCGCCAGCAGCCAACTAAGACAGGGGGCCTACGAGCAGTACTTC.